The source of this TCR beta chain is a study of T cell responses to AZD1222 COVID-19 vaccine. The CDR3 runs 14 residues. The V end was cut by 1 base, the J end by 3 bases, with 10 bases between. The germline V gene has CDR1 SNHLY and CDR2 FYNNEI. The table came from immunoSEQ multiplex PCR; TCRdb's copy has only in-frame clones and leaves some out. This table has 66,000 or so clones, 75% to 85% appearing once. The sequencing here drew on peripheral blood, taken on day 0 of MenACWY control vaccination. The genes are TRBV2 and TRBJ2-7, with D possibly being TRBD2 (6 bases). The TCR originated in an adult in good health. CDR3 sequence reads: CASSEGREVYEQYF. DNA for the CDR3: TGTGCCAGCAGTGAAGGCAGGGAGGTCTACGAGCAGTACTTC.